A selection of T cell receptor beta chains follows, all from one sample in a study of T cells in localized non-small cell lung cancer. Libraries were prepared by immunoSEQ multiplex PCR; TCRdb keeps only in-frame clonotypes and omits some of them. The sample contains about 92,000 clones, approximately 91% of which appear only once. Specimen: PBMCs, collected before any cancer treatment. These receptors were obtained from a woman aged 40-69 years with stage II squamous cell lung carcinoma. CDR3s include the opening cysteine and the closing phenylalanine or tryptophan. A D gene is named only where the DNA matches it firmly. Only some rows state a clone size, as once, few, many or a class for expanded clones.

j_call: TRBJ1-4
v_call: TRBV2
d_call: NA
clone_size: once
cdr3_aa: CASSEALRSRGEKLFF
cdr3_nt: TGTGCCAGCAGTGAAGCGCTTCGGTCGCGGGGTGAAAAACTGTTTTTT

j_call: TRBJ2-2
v_call: TRBV7-8
d_call: TRBD2
clone_size: NA
cdr3_aa: CASRSLAAGELFF
cdr3_nt: TGTGCCAGCAGATCACTAGCGGCCGGGGAGCTGTTTTTT

j_call: TRBJ1-5
v_call: TRBV19
d_call: NA
clone_size: NA
cdr3_aa: CASSISSHSNQPQHF
cdr3_nt: TGTGCCAGTAGTATCTCCAGTCATAGCAATCAGCCCCAGCATTTT

j_call: TRBJ2-7
v_call: TRBV5-6
d_call: NA
clone_size: NA
cdr3_aa: CASSSRPSSYEQYF
cdr3_nt: TGTGCCAGCAGCTCACGGCCATCCTCCTACGAGCAGTACTTC

j_call: TRBJ2-7
v_call: TRBV5-6
d_call: NA
clone_size: NA
cdr3_aa: CASSLGGPYEQYF
cdr3_nt: TGTGCCAGCAGCTTGGGGGGTCCCTACGAGCAGTACTTC

j_call: TRBJ1-3
v_call: TRBV29-1
d_call: NA
clone_size: NA
cdr3_aa: CSVARGSGNTIYF
cdr3_nt: TGCAGCGTCGCACGGGGTTCTGGAAACACCATATATTTT

j_call: TRBJ1-2
v_call: TRBV29-1
d_call: NA
clone_size: NA
cdr3_aa: CSGTATSGYTF
cdr3_nt: TGCAGCGGGACGGCCACCTCTGGCTACACCTTC

j_call: TRBJ1-5
v_call: TRBV9
d_call: NA
clone_size: NA
cdr3_aa: CASSATGNSNQPQHF
cdr3_nt: TGTGCCAGCAGCGCCACAGGGAATAGCAATCAGCCCCAGCATTTT

j_call: TRBJ1-2
v_call: TRBV11-2
d_call: NA
clone_size: NA
cdr3_aa: CASSLSGQDYGYTF
cdr3_nt: TGTGCCAGCAGCTTATCTGGACAAGACTATGGCTACACCTTC

j_call: TRBJ2-3
v_call: TRBV6-1
d_call: TRBD2
clone_size: NA
cdr3_aa: CASRRLAGGQDTQYF
cdr3_nt: TGTGCCAGCAGGAGACTAGCGGGGGGGCAAGATACGCAGTATTTT

j_call: TRBJ1-6
v_call: TRBV10-1
d_call: NA
clone_size: NA
cdr3_aa: CASSESGDLSPLHF
cdr3_nt: TGCGCCAGCAGTGAGTCAGGGGACCTTTCACCCCTCCACTTT

j_call: TRBJ1-2
v_call: TRBV6-1
d_call: NA
clone_size: NA
cdr3_aa: CASSDRQVYWDGYTF
cdr3_nt: TGTGCCAGCAGTGATAGACAGGTTTATTGGGATGGCTACACCTTC

j_call: TRBJ1-1
v_call: TRBV6-5
d_call: TRBD1
clone_size: few
cdr3_aa: CASRPPGQFEAFF
cdr3_nt: TGTGCCAGCAGACCCCCGGGACAGTTTGAAGCTTTCTTT

j_call: TRBJ2-3
v_call: TRBV7-9
d_call: TRBD2
clone_size: once
cdr3_aa: CASSLTRVAGVSDTQYF
cdr3_nt: TGTGCCAGCAGCTTGACCCGTGTAGCGGGGGTATCAGATACGCAGTATTTT

j_call: TRBJ2-7
v_call: TRBV6-5
d_call: NA
clone_size: NA
cdr3_aa: CARTGLYEQYF
cdr3_nt: TGTGCCCGAACGGGGTTATACGAGCAGTACTTC

j_call: TRBJ2-1
v_call: TRBV7-9
d_call: NA
clone_size: NA
cdr3_aa: CASSSTGTARFWQFF
cdr3_nt: TGTGCCAGCAGCTCGACCGGGACGGCCAGGTTCTGGCAGTTCTTC

j_call: TRBJ1-2
v_call: TRBV9
d_call: NA
clone_size: NA
cdr3_aa: CASSVEGATNYGYTF
cdr3_nt: TGTGCCAGCAGCGTAGAGGGTGCTACTAACTATGGCTACACCTTC

j_call: TRBJ2-2
v_call: TRBV5-1
d_call: TRBD2
clone_size: NA
cdr3_aa: CASSVRLAGQTADTGELFF
cdr3_nt: TGCGCCAGCAGCGTCCGACTAGCGGGCCAAACCGCAGACACCGGGGAGCTGTTTTTT

j_call: TRBJ1-5
v_call: TRBV4-1
d_call: NA
clone_size: few
cdr3_aa: CASSQEEAVSNQPQHF
cdr3_nt: TGCGCCAGCAGCCAAGAAGAGGCAGTTAGCAATCAGCCCCAGCATTTT

j_call: TRBJ2-3
v_call: TRBV13
d_call: TRBD2
clone_size: NA
cdr3_aa: CASSTSGLADTQYF
cdr3_nt: TGTGCCAGCAGCACTAGCGGCCTCGCAGATACGCAGTATTTT

j_call: TRBJ2-7
v_call: TRBV30
d_call: TRBD1
clone_size: NA
cdr3_aa: CAWSGDLQGAPYEQYF
cdr3_nt: TGTGCCTGGAGTGGAGACCTGCAGGGGGCCCCCTACGAGCAGTACTTC

j_call: TRBJ1-3
v_call: TRBV5-1
d_call: NA
clone_size: NA
cdr3_aa: CASSFGGEGNTIYF
cdr3_nt: TGCGCCAGCAGCTTCGGGGGTGAAGGAAACACCATATATTTT

j_call: TRBJ2-6
v_call: TRBV7-6
d_call: NA
clone_size: NA
cdr3_aa: CASSPMALGGANVLTF
cdr3_nt: TGTGCCAGCAGCCCCATGGCGCTAGGAGGGGCCAACGTCCTGACTTTC

j_call: TRBJ1-5
v_call: TRBV12-5
d_call: NA
clone_size: NA
cdr3_aa: CASGLSGSNQPQHF
cdr3_nt: TGTGCTAGTGGTTTGTCGGGGTCTAACCAGCCCCAGCATTTT

j_call: TRBJ2-7
v_call: TRBV5-1
d_call: TRBD2
clone_size: NA
cdr3_aa: CASQREAAYEQYF
cdr3_nt: TGCGCCAGCCAGCGGGAAGCGGCCTACGAGCAGTACTTC

j_call: TRBJ1-4
v_call: TRBV18
d_call: NA
clone_size: NA
cdr3_aa: CASSGGREKLFF
cdr3_nt: TGTGCCAGCTCCGGAGGACGGGAAAAACTGTTTTTT

j_call: TRBJ2-1
v_call: TRBV6-6
d_call: TRBD1
clone_size: NA
cdr3_aa: CASSYSDRVNEQFF
cdr3_nt: TGTGCCAGCAGTTACTCGGACAGGGTGAATGAGCAGTTCTTC

j_call: TRBJ2-1
v_call: TRBV19
d_call: TRBD2
clone_size: NA
cdr3_aa: CASSTPGLAGGEQFF
cdr3_nt: TGTGCCAGTAGTACCCCGGGGCTAGCGGGCGGTGAGCAGTTCTTC

j_call: TRBJ2-3
v_call: TRBV7-8
d_call: NA
clone_size: NA
cdr3_aa: CASSSPTGLSTDTQYF
cdr3_nt: TGTGCCAGCAGCTCCCCAACAGGGTTGAGCACAGATACGCAGTATTTT

j_call: TRBJ1-3
v_call: TRBV28
d_call: NA
clone_size: NA
cdr3_aa: CASSLGRSSGNTIYF
cdr3_nt: TGTGCCAGCAGTTTGGGACGGAGCTCTGGAAACACCATATATTTT

j_call: TRBJ1-1
v_call: TRBV6-5
d_call: NA
clone_size: NA
cdr3_aa: CASSYIGGQHTEAFF
cdr3_nt: TGTGCCAGCAGTTACATCGGGGGACAACACACTGAAGCTTTCTTT

j_call: TRBJ1-2
v_call: TRBV30
d_call: NA
clone_size: NA
cdr3_aa: CAWSRSGSLASGYTF
cdr3_nt: TGTGCCTGGAGTAGGTCGGGGAGCCTTGCGAGCGGCTACACCTTC

j_call: TRBJ1-4
v_call: TRBV6-1
d_call: NA
clone_size: NA
cdr3_aa: CASRARRTTNEKLFF
cdr3_nt: TGTGCCAGCAGGGCCAGACGGACAACTAATGAAAAACTGTTTTTT

j_call: TRBJ1-2
v_call: TRBV19
d_call: NA
clone_size: NA
cdr3_aa: CASSDEGARGYGYTF
cdr3_nt: TGTGCCAGTAGTGACGAGGGAGCTCGGGGCTATGGCTACACCTTC

j_call: TRBJ1-5
v_call: TRBV29-1
d_call: NA
clone_size: NA
cdr3_aa: CSARAGDQPQHF
cdr3_nt: TGCAGCGCCCGGGCCGGGGATCAGCCCCAGCATTTT

j_call: TRBJ1-4
v_call: TRBV19
d_call: NA
clone_size: NA
cdr3_aa: CASTGRDNEKLFF
cdr3_nt: TGTGCCAGTACGGGCAGGGATAATGAAAAACTGTTTTTT

j_call: TRBJ1-1
v_call: TRBV5-1
d_call: NA
clone_size: NA
cdr3_aa: CASSLGGRERTEAFF
cdr3_nt: TGCGCCAGCAGCTTAGGTGGCAGGGAACGCACTGAAGCTTTCTTT

j_call: TRBJ1-5
v_call: TRBV6-5
d_call: NA
clone_size: NA
cdr3_aa: CASSYSRLQPQHF
cdr3_nt: TGTGCCAGCAGTTACTCGAGACTCCAGCCCCAGCATTTT

j_call: TRBJ1-3
v_call: TRBV11-2
d_call: TRBD1
clone_size: NA
cdr3_aa: CASSDDRGGTIYF
cdr3_nt: TGTGCCAGCAGCGACGACAGGGGAGGCACCATATATTTT

j_call: TRBJ1-3
v_call: TRBV5-1
d_call: NA
clone_size: NA
cdr3_aa: CASSLGWTEGNTIYF
cdr3_nt: TGCGCCAGCAGCTTGGGGTGGACCGAAGGAAACACCATATATTTT

j_call: TRBJ2-1
v_call: TRBV4-1
d_call: NA
clone_size: NA
cdr3_aa: CASSQFLRGVRFF
cdr3_nt: TGCGCCAGCAGCCAGTTTTTACGAGGGGTTCGCTTCTTC

j_call: TRBJ1-1
v_call: TRBV19
d_call: TRBD1
clone_size: NA
cdr3_aa: CASQRLTGGGTEAFF
cdr3_nt: TGTGCCTCTCAACGCCTCACAGGGGGAGGCACTGAAGCTTTCTTT

j_call: TRBJ2-7
v_call: TRBV14
d_call: NA
clone_size: NA
cdr3_aa: CASSQLTNEQYF
cdr3_nt: TGTGCCAGCAGCCAATTGACAAACGAGCAGTACTTC